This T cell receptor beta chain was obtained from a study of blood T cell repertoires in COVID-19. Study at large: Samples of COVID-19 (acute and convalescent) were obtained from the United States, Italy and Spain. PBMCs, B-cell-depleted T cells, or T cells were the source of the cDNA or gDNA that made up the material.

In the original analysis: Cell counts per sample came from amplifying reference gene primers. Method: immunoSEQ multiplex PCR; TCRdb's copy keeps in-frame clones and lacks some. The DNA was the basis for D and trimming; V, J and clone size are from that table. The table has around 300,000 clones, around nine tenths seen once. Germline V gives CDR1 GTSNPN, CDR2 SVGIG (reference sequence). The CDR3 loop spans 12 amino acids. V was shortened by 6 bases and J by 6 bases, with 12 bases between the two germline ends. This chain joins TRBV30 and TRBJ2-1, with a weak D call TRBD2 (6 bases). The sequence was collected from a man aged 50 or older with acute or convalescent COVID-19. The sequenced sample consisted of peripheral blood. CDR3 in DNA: TGTGCCTGCTACCGGGGGTTCAATGAGCAGTTCTTC. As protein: CACYRGFNEQFF.